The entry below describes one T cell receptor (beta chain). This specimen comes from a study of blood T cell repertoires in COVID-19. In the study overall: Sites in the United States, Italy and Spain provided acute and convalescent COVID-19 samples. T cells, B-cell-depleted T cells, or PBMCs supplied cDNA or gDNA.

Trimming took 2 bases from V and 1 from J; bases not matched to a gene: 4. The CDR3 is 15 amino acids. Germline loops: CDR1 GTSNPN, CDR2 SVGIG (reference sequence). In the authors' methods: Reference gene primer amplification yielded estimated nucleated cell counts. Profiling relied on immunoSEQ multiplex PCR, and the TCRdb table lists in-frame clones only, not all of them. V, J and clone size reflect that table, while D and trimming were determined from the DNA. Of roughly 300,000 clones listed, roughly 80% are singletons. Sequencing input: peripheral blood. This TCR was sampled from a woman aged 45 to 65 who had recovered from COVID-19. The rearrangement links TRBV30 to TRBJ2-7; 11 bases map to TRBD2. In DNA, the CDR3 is TGTGCCTGGAGTATGGGGACTAGCGGTTCCTACGAGCAGTACTTC. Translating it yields CAWSMGTSGSYEQYF.